One and the same sample provided the 2 T cell receptor beta chains below, sequenced in a study of T-cell memory formation after mild COVID-19. TCRdb redid the calling of the 5' RACE reads with MiXCR, one entry per CDR3 protein. The sample has about 55,000 distinct CDR3 sequences, more than 8% seen once. Sequenced sample: PBMCs or a T cell subset sorted from them (not recorded which). The receptors shown here come from a man between 18 and 35 years old who had mild COVID-19 (a few samples of this study predate the infection). Cell type and time point are not known.

This clonotype was seen ten or more times. V is TRBV7-2 and J is TRBJ2-3; D could derive from TRBD1 or TRBD2 (5 bases each). The CDR3 extends over 14 amino acids. Trimming pared 5 bases from V and 4 bases from J, leaving 13 bases between. Germline V gene lookup returns CDR1 SGHTA and CDR2 FQGNSA. CDR3 nucleotides: TGTGCCAGCAGCCGGGGTGGGGGATCAGATACGCAGTATTTT. Translation: CASSRGGGSDTQYF.

This clonotype was seen repeatedly, ten times or more. This chain links TRBV12-3 or TRBV12-4 with TRBJ1-3, with D tentatively TRBD1 (6 bases). This CDR3 region has 13 residues. V lost 6 bases, J lost 5 bases, and 11 bases lay in between. The chain's CDR3 is CASSEGQRNTIYF. The CDR3 DNA reads TGTGCCAGCAGCGAAGGACAGAGAAACACCATATATTTT.